Below are 9 T cell receptor beta chains sequenced from a single sample in a study of CD8+CD57+ T cells in acquired aplastic anemia. In patients chosen for sequencing, flow cytometry had shown CD8+CD57+ cell expansion. Profiling that covered TCR beta VDJ and CDR3 relied on genomic DNA as its template. Via MiXCR, TCRdb re-called the reads, giving one row per CDR3 protein. The sample lists 450,000 to 550,000 distinct CDR3 sequences, roughly 34% occurring once. Sample: sorted CD4+, CD8+, or CD8+CD57+ T cells (not recorded which) from PBMCs. These receptor sequences come from a human donor with aplastic anemia.

This chain links TRBV7-6 with TRBJ2-1; 9 bases match TRBD1. V shed 6 bases, J shed 8 bases, and the junction held 5 bases outside the gene matches. The CDR3 runs to 13 residues. CDR1 and CDR2 from the germline V gene are SGHVS and FNYEAQ. CDR3 sequence: CASSLRQGDEQFF. The CDR3 DNA reads TGTGCCAGCAGTCTCCGACAGGGGGATGAGCAGTTCTTC. The whole variable domain, remainder taken from reference TRBV7-6 and TRBJ2-1, is GAGVSQSPRYKVTKRGQDVALRCDPISGHVSLYWYRQALGQGPEFLTYFNYEAQQDKSGLPNDRFSAERPEGSISTLTIQRTEQRDSAMYRCASSLRQGDEQFFGPGTRLTVL.

The sample holds many counts of this clonotype. The rearrangement joins TRBV2 to TRBJ1-2; D is unclear. Germline loops: CDR1 SNHLY, CDR2 FYNNEI. CDR3 length equals 13 residues. Trimming took 7 bases from V and 2 from J, leaving 11 bases between them. The CDR3 sequence: CASTESLNYGYTF. CDR3 in DNA: TGTGCCAGCACTGAGAGTTTGAACTATGGCTACACCTTC.

This clonotype was detected ten times or more. Here the CDR3 reads CSVESGQTYEQYF. The CDR3 DNA is TGCAGCGTTGAGTCAGGACAGACCTACGAGCAGTACTTC. This sequence joins TRBV29-1 and TRBJ2-7; D is perhaps TRBD1 (6 bases). CDR3 size: 13 residues. Trimming pared 3 bases from V and 2 bases from J, leaving 11 bases between. Germline V lookup: CDR1 SQVTM, CDR2 ANQGSEA.

In its sample, this clonotype was seen many times. The chain combines TRBV20-1 with TRBJ2-5; D unresolved. Germline CDR1 and CDR2: DFQATT and SNEGSKA (reference sequence). The CDR3 is 13 amino acids. Trimming shortened V by 3 bases and J by 0 bases, and 8 bases separated the two germline ends. The CDR3 nucleotides are TGCAGTGCTAGTTCTCAAAACCAAGAGACCCAGTACTTC. Residues: CSASSQNQETQYF.

This clonotype was observed many times. Its ends do not fully match the called genes, so a read error is possible. V gene TRBV29-1 combines with J gene TRBJ1-3; TRBD1 matches at 8 bases. The CDR3 length is 13 residues. Germline V gene data show CDR1 as SQVTM and CDR2 as ANQGSEA. The CDR3 loop is CSVDRDSGSTIYF. The CDR3 DNA sequence: TGCAGCGTGGACAGGGACTCTGGAAGCACCATATATTTT.

The CDR3 nucleotides are TGTGCCAGCAGCCCGGCCCCGGACAGGCCCGAACCCTATGGCTACACCTTC. Its translation: CASSPAPDRPEPYGYTF. V gene TRBV5-6 combines with J gene TRBJ1-2; TRBD1 agrees at 7 bases. The junction had 16 bases not matched to a gene; V was cut back by 4 bases and J by 4 bases. The CDR3 contains 17 residues. CDR1 is SGHDT, CDR2 YYEEEE, per germline.

As to this clonotype: A much larger clone lies a single base off, so this may be a read error. This chain links TRBV13 with TRBJ2-7; D ambiguous. The CDR3 spans 15 residues. V was trimmed by 0 bases and J by 6 bases, leaving 15 bases between them. The germline V gene has CDR1 PRHDT and CDR2 FYEKMQ (reference sequence). As DNA, the CDR3 is TGTGCCAGCAGCTTAGGCCGAGACCATACCTGCGAGCAGTACTTC. It specifies CASSLGRDHTCEQYF.

Comments on this clonotype: This may stem from a read error, because a much larger clone lies one nucleotide away. V is TRBV10-2 and J is TRBJ2-5, with 9 bases fitting TRBD2. This CDR3 spans 15 amino acids. The V and J ends lost 11 bases and 0 bases, in that order; junction bases with no gene match: 10. The V gene's germline CDR1 is WSHSY and CDR2 SAAADI. The DNA of the CDR3 is TGCGCCGGCCGAAGGACTAGCGCGTACCAAGAGACCCAGTACTTC. Translating it yields CAGRRTSAYQETQYF.

The chain links TRBV14 to TRBJ1-3; 8 bases map to TRBD1. The V segment lost 4 bases and the J segment 0 bases; nucleotides outside the gene matches: 8. Germline V gives CDR1 SGHDN, CDR2 FVKESK. The CDR3 loop spans 17 amino acids. DNA of the CDR3: TGTGCCAGCAGCCCAACCGGGACAGGTTCCTCTGGAAACACCATATATTTT. It specifies CASSPTGTGSSGNTIYF.